This record covers a single TCR beta chain. What it recognizes is unknown. The entry originates in a study of identical twins. Whole-study results and caveats: Cord blood beta clonotypes present at high abundance carried fewer insertions; no such pattern appeared in memory repertoires.

A universal primer site was added by template switching, and unique molecular identifiers were carried by the cDNA. TCRdb redid the calling of the 5' RACE reads with MiXCR, one entry per CDR3 protein. Among about 890,000 distinct CDR3 sequences listed, 9% to 15% were seen once. CDR1 and CDR2 (germline): PRHDT, FYEKMQ (reference sequence). V lost 4 bases, J lost 2 bases, and 16 bases lay in between. CDR3 size: 16 residues. This same sample was also taken into another study, of yellow fever vaccine responses in identical twins. That work states: Among the twins, the vaccine T cell response reportedly seemed partly convergent and partly personalized.

The rearrangement joins TRBV13 to TRBJ2-3; D is possibly TRBD1 or TRBD2 (5 bases each). This clonotype was obtained from a woman younger than 30 in good health. The sequencing input was PBMCs. The CDR3 protein is CASSSTGTDVTDTQYF. The DNA of the CDR3 is TGTGCCAGCAGCTCCACCGGGACGGATGTCACAGATACGCAGTATTTT.